The next 30 T cell receptor beta chains were all read from a single sample in a study of T cell repertoires in cytomegalovirus infection. Their target antigens are unknown. Each CDR3 protein is one row after TCRdb ran MiXCR on the reads. The table has fewer than 850,000 distinct CDR3 sequences, 25% to 35% seen once. The source was cultured CD8+ T cells from PBMCs, collected from culture after CMV antigen stimulation. The receptor source for this set is a human donor in good health (CMV status not recorded). Some clones in this sample may be carry-over from other donors' samples.

J is TRBJ2-1 and V is TRBV10-3; tentatively, D is TRBD2 (6 bases). Germline V CDR1 and CDR2: ENHRY, SYGVKD. Trimming took 11 bases from V and 0 from J, leaving 20 bases between them. The CDR3 length is 16 residues. CDR3 amino acids: CAAQQRGSSSYNEQFF. CDR3 sequence (DNA): TGTGCCGCCCAACAACGGGGGTCAAGCTCCTACAATGAGCAGTTCTTC.

The gene calls are TRBV20-1 and TRBJ2-7, with 11 bases aligning to TRBD2. CDR1 and CDR2 from the germline V gene are DFQATT and SNEGSKA (reference sequence). This CDR3 region has 16 residues. Trimming cost V 1 base and J 4 bases; bases outside gene matches: 9. CDR3 sequence (DNA): TGCAGTGCTAGAGTCAGTTCCGGGACTAGCGGATACGAGCAGTACTTC. Amino acid sequence: CSARVSSGTSGYEQYF.

This clonotype showed up just a few times. This chain uses TRBV7-9 with TRBJ2-2; TRBD1 is a possible D gene (5 bases). CDR3 length: 13 amino acids. Trimming took 11 bases from V and 4 from J, leaving 14 bases between them. From germline, CDR1 is SEHNR and CDR2 FQNEAQ (reference sequence). The CDR3 reads CAGKIQVTGELFF. Written as DNA, the CDR3 is TGTGCCGGAAAAATACAGGTCACCGGGGAGCTGTTTTTT.

The chain carries TRBV10-3 and TRBJ2-7; D is uncertain. Germline loops: CDR1 ENHRY, CDR2 SYGVKD. This CDR3 comprises 11 residues. The V gene lost 10 bases and the J gene lost 3 bases, with 10 bases spanning the gap. CDR3 residues: CATHDNYEQYF. The CDR3 DNA sequence: TGTGCCACCCATGACAACTACGAGCAGTACTTC.

This clonotype was observed a handful of times. V usage is TRBV6-1 and J usage is TRBJ1-2, with a tentative D call TRBD1 (5 bases). This CDR3 is 15 amino acids long. CDR1 and CDR2 (germline): MNHNS, SASEGT. V lost 5 bases and J 6 bases, leaving 19 bases between the germline ends. CDR3 sequence (DNA): TGTGCCAGCAGTTATGAAGTCAGGGCGGGAGATGGCTACACCTTC. Translated, it gives CASSYEVRAGDGYTF.

In regard to this clonotype: A much more abundant neighbour one base away suggests this may be a read error. The V call is TRBV7-2, the J call TRBJ2-7, with D unresolved. CDR1 SGHTA and CDR2 FQGNSA come from the germline V gene. Trimming took off 5 bases at V and 5 bases at J, with 13 bases between the two ends. The CDR3 runs to 13 residues. The CDR3, as DNA: TGTGCCAGCAGCCCAGGAGAGTGGAACGAGCAGTACTTC. The encoded protein is CASSPGEWNEQYF.

This clonotype has at least ten counts. The V gene is TRBV7-9, the J gene TRBJ1-1; no definite D call. Germline V CDR1 and CDR2: SEHNR, FQNEAQ (reference sequence). V was trimmed by 5 bases and J by 7 bases, leaving 11 bases between them. The CDR3 spans 12 residues. CDR3 protein: CASSPTSVEAFF. CDR3 DNA sequence: TGTGCCAGCAGCCCGACGTCTGTTGAAGCTTTCTTT.

This clonotype was picked up many times. This rearrangement joins TRBV7-9 to TRBJ2-1, with 7 bases that match TRBD2. The CDR3 loop spans 15 amino acids. Germline trimming cut 3 bases from V and 2 bases from J; bases unmatched to any gene: 4. The germline gives CDR1 SEHNR, CDR2 FQNEAQ (reference sequence). CDR3 nucleotides: TGTGCCAGCAGCTTGGGGGGGAACCCCTACAATGAGCAGTTCTTC. It is translated as CASSLGGNPYNEQFF.

In this sample, this clonotype turned up a few times. This rearrangement joins TRBV12-3 or TRBV12-4 to TRBJ2-5, with 7 bases that match TRBD2. This CDR3 has 16 amino acids. V dropped 2 bases and J dropped 2; count of bases not matched to a gene: 8. The CDR3 sequence: CASSLPEVLAQETQYF. The CDR3 DNA is TGTGCCAGCAGTTTACCGGAAGTACTAGCGCAAGAGACCCAGTACTTC.

This clonotype was seen a handful of times. The chain couples TRBV28 to TRBJ1-1; D ambiguous. Germline V CDR1 and CDR2: MDHEN, SYDVKM. This CDR3 is built from 10 residues. V dropped 6 bases and J dropped 9 bases, with 8 bases sitting between them. As DNA, the CDR3 is TGTGCCAGCAGAGGACTGAAAGCTTTCTTT. Its protein is CASRGLKAFF.

The V gene is TRBV6-8, the J gene TRBJ2-1, with 7 bases that match TRBD2. The V and J ends lost 7 bases and 6 bases, in that order; junction bases with no gene match: 12. From germline, CDR1 is MNHGY and CDR2 SAAAGT. The CDR3 length is 15 residues. The CDR3 DNA reads as TGTGCCAGCACTTTAACCCCGGGGGGTTCCAATGAGCAGTTCTTC. This sequence encodes CASTLTPGGSNEQFF.

This clonotype was found a few times. The CDR3 DNA sequence: TGTGCCAGCAGGGCGGACAGGGCAGATACGCAGTATTTT. The encoded protein is CASRADRADTQYF. This chain uses TRBV12-3 or TRBV12-4 with TRBJ2-3, with 8 nucleotides matching TRBD1. V trimming: 6 bases; J trimming: 4 bases; junction bases outside the gene matches: 3. The CDR3 totals 13 residues.

This clonotype was picked up many times. This chain links TRBV5-6 with TRBJ2-5; D unclear. CDR1 SGHDT and CDR2 YYEEEE come from the germline V gene. The length of the CDR3 is 15 residues. Trimming cost V 3 bases and J 0 bases, with 12 bases left between them. CDR3 nucleotide sequence: TGTGCCAGCAGCTCCGGACGACTCTACCAAGAGACCCAGTACTTC. Its translation: CASSSGRLYQETQYF.

The chain combines TRBV18 with TRBJ2-7; D possibly matches TRBD1 or TRBD2 (6 bases each). V lost 3 bases to trimming and J lost 2 bases, with 11 bases between them. Germline V gives CDR1 KGHSH, CDR2 LQKENI. This CDR3 spans 14 amino acids. The CDR3 reads CASSPRDTPYEQYV. CDR3 nucleotide sequence: TGTGCCAGCTCACCGCGGGACACTCCCTACGAGCAGTACGTC.

This clonotype was counted at least ten times. V gene TRBV7-2 combines with J gene TRBJ2-5, with D possibly TRBD1 on 7 matching bases. V was clipped by 5 bases and J by 5 bases, with 18 bases between them. Germline V lookup: CDR1 SGHTA, CDR2 FQGNSA. CDR3 length: 15 residues. This CDR3 reads CASSLPPGGLETQYF. As DNA, the CDR3 is TGTGCCAGCAGCCTTCCTCCAGGGGGGTTGGAGACCCAGTACTTC.

V usage is TRBV11-2 and J usage is TRBJ2-5; D is undetermined. The CDR3 covers 12 residues. V was trimmed by 2 bases and J by 4 bases, leaving 5 bases between them. The germline gives CDR1 SGHAT, CDR2 FQNNGV. CDR3 in amino acids: CASSLSIETQYF. The CDR3 DNA reads TGTGCCAGCAGCTTATCTATAGAGACCCAGTACTTC. Filled out from reference TRBV11-2 and TRBJ2-5, the complete variable domain reads EAGVAQSPRYKIIEKRQSVAFWCNPISGHATLYWYQQILGQGPKLLIQFQNNGVVDDSQLPKDRFSAERLKGVDSTLKIQPAKLEDSAVYLCASSLSIETQYFGPGTRLLVL.

V usage is TRBV6-5 and J usage is TRBJ2-1; tentatively, D is TRBD1 or TRBD2 (5 bases each). Germline CDR1 MNHEY, CDR2 SVGAGI. Trimming removed 6 bases from V and 1 base from J, with 19 bases in between. The CDR3 runs to 17 residues. CDR3 bases: TGTGCCAGCAGCAGACAATTGGGGGACCTGTCCTACAATGAGCAGTTCTTC. Its protein product is CASSRQLGDLSYNEQFF.

The chain recombines TRBV12-3 or TRBV12-4 with TRBJ2-5; no firm D call. The ends were cut back, 3 bases at V and 3 bases at J, with 11 bases in the middle. This CDR3 has 14 residues. The CDR3 is CASSFPDSKETQYF. The CDR3 DNA reads as TGTGCCAGCAGTTTCCCTGATTCGAAAGAGACCCAGTACTTC.

This clonotype was counted only a few times. The chain combines TRBV4-3 with TRBJ2-3; D assignment may be TRBD1 or TRBD2 (5 bases each). CDR3 length: 17 residues. Germline assignment: CDR1 LGHNA and CDR2 YSLEER. Trimming stripped 0 bases from V and 2 bases from J, with 15 bases between. The CDR3 sequence: CASSQDPRGALTDTQYF. As DNA, the CDR3 is TGCGCCAGCAGCCAAGACCCGAGAGGGGCCCTCACAGATACGCAGTATTTT.

V and J are TRBV12-3 or TRBV12-4 and TRBJ2-5; the match to TRBD2 covers 8 bases. V lost 6 bases to trimming and J lost 2 bases; unmatched junction nucleotides: 14. The CDR3 covers 17 residues. The CDR3 nucleotides read TGTGCCAGCAGCCGCTGGGGTGCGGGGGGCTGGCAAGAGACCCAGTACTTC. Translation: CASSRWGAGGWQETQYF.

This rearrangement joins TRBV9 to TRBJ2-3, with D tentatively TRBD2 (7 bases). The CDR3 sequence is 16 residues long. Germline V gene sequence: CDR1 SGDLS, CDR2 YYNGEE. Trimming cost V 0 bases and J 0 bases, with 11 bases left between them. CDR3 amino acids: CASSVAGGPSTDTQYF. In DNA form, the CDR3 reads TGTGCCAGCAGCGTAGCGGGGGGCCCGAGCACAGATACGCAGTATTTT.

This clonotype appeared a few times. The chain couples TRBV28 to TRBJ2-3; 8 positions match TRBD2. Germline V gives CDR1 MDHEN, CDR2 SYDVKM. The CDR3 has 18 amino acids. The J segment lost 3 bases and the V segment lost 2 bases, leaving 13 bases of the junction unmatched. The CDR3 DNA is TGTGCCAGCAGTTTAGGTGGGCGGGCGGGGGGCAGGACAGATACGCAGTATTTT. Its protein is CASSLGGRAGGRTDTQYF.

The sample holds many counts of this clonotype. The CDR3 nucleotides are TGTGCCAGCACTCCCGGCCTTGGACTAGCGGTGGGAGAGACCCAGTACTTC. Translation: CASTPGLGLAVGETQYF. The chain links TRBV7-2 to TRBJ2-5, with 10 positions matching TRBD2. Germline assignment: CDR1 SGHTA and CDR2 FQGNSA. V lost 7 bases and J lost 4; bases outside the gene matches: 15. CDR3 size: 17 residues.

CDR3 coding DNA: TGTGCCAGCAGCTCACTACCCCGGGACGCCGGGAACACTGAAGCTTTCTTT. Its translation is CASSSLPRDAGNTEAFF. This sequence joins TRBV7-8 and TRBJ1-1, with a tentative D call TRBD1 (5 bases). V was pared by 4 bases and J by 1 base, with 19 bases between. CDR3 size: 17 residues. Germline V gives CDR1 SGHVS, CDR2 FQNEAQ.

The chain recombines TRBV7-9 with TRBJ2-1; 8 bases line up with TRBD2. Germline loops: CDR1 SEHNR, CDR2 FQNEAQ (reference sequence). The CDR3 is 18 residues long. Losses at the gene ends were 7 bases for V and 12 bases for J; bases not matched to a gene: 26. The CDR3, as DNA: TGTGCCAGCATCGCCGGAACACAACTAGCGGACCTCCCAATGCGGCAGTTCTTC. Translation: CASIAGTQLADLPMRQFF.

The chain couples TRBV19 to TRBJ2-7; the D gene is possibly TRBD1 (5 bases). The germline V and J ends were trimmed by 5 bases and 6 bases, with 11 bases remaining between them. The CDR3 runs 12 residues. Germline V gene data show CDR1 as LNHDA and CDR2 as SQIVND (reference sequence). As DNA, the CDR3 is TGTGCCAGTAGTGCAGGGCAGAGCGAGCAGTACTTC. This gives the protein CASSAGQSEQYF.

This clonotype was counted a single time. V is TRBV20-1 and J is TRBJ2-7, with D perhaps TRBD1 (5 bases). V lost 3 bases to trimming and J lost 3 bases, with 12 bases between them. CDR3 length: 13 amino acids. CDR1 is DFQATT, CDR2 SNEGSKA, per germline (reference sequence). The CDR3 nucleotides are TGCAGTGCTAGCCAGGGTCAGAACTACGAGCAGTACTTC. Translation gives CSASQGQNYEQYF.

This clonotype has ten or more counts. The chain links TRBV12-3 or TRBV12-4 to TRBJ2-3, with D unclear. The CDR3 covers 16 residues. The V gene lost 5 bases and the J gene lost 6 bases, with 21 bases spanning the gap. The CDR3 region is CASSPVYGYQGDTQYF. The CDR3 bases are TGTGCCAGCAGTCCGGTGTACGGATATCAAGGGGATACGCAGTATTTT.

The chain joins TRBV4-1 to TRBJ2-7; D ambiguous. Germline V gives CDR1 MGHRA, CDR2 YSYEKL. This CDR3 has 15 residues. The V gene lost 0 bases and the J gene lost 2 bases, with 11 bases spanning the gap. The CDR3 nucleotides are TGCGCCAGCAGCCAAGATACCCCGGCAGCCTACGAGCAGTACTTC. It is translated as CASSQDTPAAYEQYF.

V and J are TRBV29-1 and TRBJ2-1; D gene unclear. CDR1 is SQVTM, CDR2 ANQGSEA, per germline. The length of the CDR3 is 14 residues. Trimming pared 3 bases from V and 0 bases from J, leaving 9 bases between. The CDR3 DNA is TGCAGCGTTGAGAGGAGAAGCTCCTACAATGAGCAGTTCTTC. Amino acids: CSVERRSSYNEQFF.